The 21 T cell receptor beta chains below come from one sample, sequenced in a study of blood T cell repertoires in COVID-19. Method: immunoSEQ multiplex PCR; TCRdb's copy keeps in-frame clones and lacks some. The data show 250,000 to 350,000 clones, with roughly nine tenths seen just once and 2.4% held by the top ten. Sequenced material: PBMCs or T cells enriched from blood (not recorded which). The receptor source for this set is a woman in her late teens or twenties who had recovered from COVID-19.

This chain uses TRBV19 with TRBJ1-4, with D unclear. This CDR3 spans 12 amino acids. With 5 bases removed from V and 7 bases from J, the gap between germline ends came to 8 bases. Germline lookup yields CDR1 LNHDA and CDR2 SQIVND (reference sequence). The CDR3 here is CASSASVEKLFF. Here the CDR3 DNA reads TGTGCCAGTAGTGCCTCAGTTGAAAAACTGTTTTTT.

The chain links TRBV5-8 to TRBJ2-2, with TRBD1 matching 7 bases. The CDR3 runs 16 residues. The V gene end was trimmed by 0 bases and the J gene end by 6 bases; junction bases not matched to a gene: 8. Germline values: CDR1 SGHTS, CDR2 YDEGEE. As DNA, the CDR3 is TGTGCCAGCAGCTTGGACGAGGGGGCGATCGCCGGGGAGCTGTTTTTT. Amino acid sequence: CASSLDEGAIAGELFF.

This clone has a handful of counts. This chain joins TRBV5-5 and TRBJ2-1, with TRBD2 matching over 10 bases. There are 16 residues in the CDR3. Losses at the gene ends were 1 base for V and 4 bases for J; bases not matched to a gene: 5. CDR1 SGHKS and CDR2 YYEKEE come from the germline V gene (reference sequence). The CDR3 loop is CASSLRLAGEYNEQFF. For the CDR3, the DNA is TGTGCCAGCAGCTTGAGGCTAGCGGGGGAGTACAATGAGCAGTTCTTC.

This clone came up a few times. V gene TRBV14 combines with J gene TRBJ2-7; D gene ambiguous. V dropped 1 base and J dropped 7 bases, with 8 bases sitting between them. Germline CDR1 is SGHDN and CDR2 is FVKESK. The length of the CDR3 is 12 residues. The DNA of the CDR3 is TGTGCCAGCAGCCAAGCGAGGTCAGAGCAGTACTTC. Residues: CASSQARSEQYF.

The chain joins TRBV5-4 to TRBJ1-1, with unresolved D. Trimming took 4 bases from V and 3 from J, leaving 16 bases between them. The V gene's germline CDR1 is SGHNT and CDR2 YYREEE (reference sequence). The CDR3 is 15 amino acids. CDR3 nucleotides: TGTGCCAGCAGCCCCCTGGGTCGAGGCGACACTGAAGCTTTCTTT. This translates into CASSPLGRGDTEAFF.

J is TRBJ2-3 and V is TRBV5-8; 9 positions agree with TRBD1. With V trimmed by 4 bases and J by 3 bases, 9 bases remained unmatched. Germline loops: CDR1 SGHTS, CDR2 YDEGEE. This CDR3 has 16 residues. The CDR3 DNA is TGTGCCAGCAGCATCGGGACAGGGAGGGGGACAGATACGCAGTATTTT. The encoded protein is CASSIGTGRGTDTQYF.

This sequence joins TRBV20-1 and TRBJ2-7; D may be TRBD1 (5 bases). V lost 5 bases and J lost 6, with 11 bases in between. This CDR3 region has 11 residues. CDR1 and CDR2 (germline): DFQATT, SNEGSKA (reference sequence). CDR3 sequence reads: CSAFDSPEQYF. As DNA, the CDR3 is TGCAGTGCTTTTGACAGCCCCGAGCAGTACTTC.

The CDR3 reads CASSLYMPEKLFF. CDR3 DNA sequence: TGTGCCAGCAGCTTGTACATGCCTGAAAAACTGTTTTTT. V and J are TRBV5-6 and TRBJ1-4; D remains unclear. V gave up 1 base and J gave up 7 bases, with 8 bases separating them. Germline V gene sequence: CDR1 SGHDT, CDR2 YYEEEE. This CDR3 contains 13 residues. Supplemented by reference TRBV5-6 and TRBJ1-4, the full variable domain reads DAGVTQSPTHLIKTRGQQVTLRCSPKSGHDTVSWYQQALGQGPQFIFQYYEEEERQRGNFPDRFSGHQFPNYSSELNVNALLLGDSALYLCASSLYMPEKLFFGSGTQLSVL.

CDR3 bases: TGTGCCAGCAGAATGGGGGGGAGCTCCTACAATGAGCAGTTCTTC. Translation gives CASRMGGSSYNEQFF. The rearrangement uses TRBV2 and TRBJ2-1; TRBD2 agrees at 7 bases. Trimming cost V 6 bases and J 0 bases; bases outside gene matches: 5. The CDR3 loop spans 15 amino acids. Germline V gene sequence: CDR1 SNHLY, CDR2 FYNNEI.

This clone has a single count. The chain couples TRBV11-2 to TRBJ1-2; 9 nucleotides match TRBD1. CDR1 and CDR2 (germline): SGHAT, FQNNGV. V lost 2 bases to trimming and J lost 5 bases; unmatched junction nucleotides: 9. The CDR3 runs to 16 residues. The CDR3 loop is CASSLSGQGVWYGYTF. DNA of the CDR3: TGTGCCAGCAGCTTATCGGGACAGGGAGTGTGGTATGGCTACACCTTC.

The chain couples TRBV24-1 to TRBJ1-2; unclear D gene. The CDR3 has 12 amino acids. Trimming removed 5 bases from V and 8 bases from J, with 11 bases in between. Germline V gene lookup returns CDR1 KGHDR and CDR2 SFDVKD. CDR3 nucleotides: TGTGCCACCAGTGTTGACGACGGGGGCTACACCTTC. It translates to CATSVDDGGYTF.

In its sample, this clone was seen a few times. Other DNA sequences within the sample encode an identical CDR3. The chain is built from TRBV3-1 (or the pseudogene TRBV3-2) and TRBJ2-7; the match to TRBD2 covers 15 bases. Trimming cost V 0 bases and J 6 bases; bases outside gene matches: 6. Germline lookup yields CDR1 LGHDT and CDR2 YNNKEL (reference sequence). There are 17 residues in the CDR3. CDR3 loop: CASSQDGGLAGGREQYF. The CDR3 region has the DNA TGTGCCAGCAGCCAAGATGGGGGACTAGCGGGGGGTCGCGAGCAGTACTTC.

J is TRBJ2-3 and V is TRBV29-1; D might be TRBD2 (5 bases). CDR3 length: 13 amino acids. The V end lost 7 bases, the J end lost 4 bases, and 15 bases lay between the germline ends. The germline gives CDR1 SQVTM, CDR2 ANQGSEA. The CDR3 DNA sequence: TGCAGCGCCGAACTGCGAGGGCCAGATACGCAGTATTTT. It encodes CSAELRGPDTQYF.

V and J are TRBV6-5 and TRBJ1-4; a weak D match, TRBD1 (5 bases). CDR3 length: 13 residues. CDR1 is MNHEY, CDR2 SVGAGI, per germline. V gave up 5 bases and J gave up 9 bases, with 13 bases separating them. CDR3 sequence reads: CASSPPGGKKLFF. CDR3 coding DNA: TGTGCCAGCAGTCCTCCGGGGGGGAAAAAACTGTTTTTT.

This chain joins TRBV27 and TRBJ2-3; a possible D gene is TRBD2 (5 bases). Germline CDR1 is MNHEY and CDR2 is SMNVEV (reference sequence). The length of the CDR3 is 15 residues. Trimming removed 1 base from V and 2 bases from J, with 10 bases in between. DNA of the CDR3: TGTGCCAGCAGTTTATGGGCGGGTCCCACAGATACGCAGTATTTT. Translation: CASSLWAGPTDTQYF.

V gene TRBV3-1 (or the pseudogene TRBV3-2) combines with J gene TRBJ1-2; 7 bases map to TRBD1. The length of the CDR3 is 14 residues. The germline V gene has CDR1 LGHDT and CDR2 YNNKEL (reference sequence). V lost 4 bases and J lost 4; bases outside the gene matches: 6. The CDR3 DNA follows: TGTGCCAGCAGCCGAGAGGGACAGTTCTATGGCTACACCTTC. It yields the protein CASSREGQFYGYTF.

The V and J genes are TRBV7-9 and TRBJ2-7, with TRBD2 matching over 9 bases. The trim removed 5 bases at V and 1 base at J, leaving 6 bases unmatched. The germline gives CDR1 SEHNR, CDR2 FQNEAQ (reference sequence). The CDR3 spans 15 residues. The CDR3 loop reads CASSPETSGSYEQYF. In DNA, the CDR3 is TGTGCCAGCAGCCCCGAGACTAGCGGATCCTACGAGCAGTACTTC.

The V gene is TRBV4-2, the J gene TRBJ1-4, with 7 bases fitting TRBD1. This CDR3 is 15 amino acids long. The junction had 5 bases not matched to a gene; V was cut back by 0 bases and J by 7 bases. Looked up from germline, CDR1 is LGHNA and CDR2 is YNFKEQ. The chain's CDR3 is CASSQDTGAGEKLFF. DNA of the CDR3: TGTGCCAGCAGCCAAGACACAGGGGCAGGTGAAAAACTGTTTTTT.

The chain couples TRBV7-6 to TRBJ2-6, with no clear D. The CDR3 sequence is 16 residues long. V was trimmed by 1 base and J by 0 bases, leaving 7 bases between them. From germline, CDR1 is SGHVS and CDR2 FNYEAQ. CDR3 region: CASSLVQSSGANVLTF. CDR3 nucleotide sequence: TGTGCCAGCAGCTTAGTCCAGTCCTCTGGGGCCAACGTCCTGACTTTC. The variable domain in full, completed from reference TRBV7-6 and TRBJ2-6, reads GAGVSQSPRYKVTKRGQDVALRCDPISGHVSLYWYRQALGQGPEFLTYFNYEAQQDKSGLPNDRFSAERPEGSISTLTIQRTEQRDSAMYRCASSLVQSSGANVLTFGAGSRLTVL.

In the case of this clone: The junction shows a germline mismatch at one end, possibly a read error. The same CDR3 is also encoded by other DNA sequences in this sample. The rearrangement uses TRBV7-9 and TRBJ1-4; 9 bases are a match to TRBD1. The CDR3 loop spans 14 amino acids. CDR1 and CDR2 from the germline V gene are SEHNR and FQNEAQ (reference sequence). The CDR3 here is CASSLGTGDEKLFF. The DNA for the CDR3 is TGTGCCAGCAGCTTAGGGACAGGGGATGAAAAATTGTTTTTT.

The rearrangement links TRBV11-2 to TRBJ1-2; D not certain. CDR3 length: 12 residues. CDR1 is SGHAT, CDR2 FQNNGV, per germline. Trimming took off 2 bases at V and 5 bases at J, with 6 bases between the two ends. CDR3 protein: CASSLNEYGYTF. In nucleotides, the CDR3 is TGTGCCAGCAGCTTAAACGAGTATGGCTACACCTTC.